Given below is one TCR beta chain in context. The antigen remains unidentified. This sample is drawn from a study of T cell responses to AZD1222 COVID-19 vaccine. Sequencing was performed with immunoSEQ multiplex PCR; in TCRdb, only in-frame clones are kept and a portion is missing. This table has 150,000 to 200,000 clones, roughly 92% appearing once. Study-wide points: Donors skewed white British and female; clonal diversity was possibly underestimated. Just a handful of AZD1222 recipients were seropositive at baseline.

This CDR3 is built from 15 residues. Germline CDR1 and CDR2: KGHDR and SFDVKD. Trimming cost V 2 bases and J 3 bases, with 12 bases left between them. The clonotype originates from an adult who received the AZD1222 COVID-19 vaccine. This rearrangement joins TRBV24-1 to TRBJ1-2; possibly TRBD1 for D (6 bases). The source was peripheral blood, collected 28 days after the second AZD1222 dose. The CDR3 DNA sequence: TGTGCCACCAGTGATTCTTCGACAGGTCACTATGGCTACACCTTC. It codes for CATSDSSTGHYGYTF.